These 27 T cell receptor beta chains were sequenced from one sample in a study of early T cells in non-severe SARS-CoV-2 infection. TCRdb re-analysed the 5' RACE reads in MiXCR, keeping a single row per CDR3 protein. This table holds approximately 66,000 distinct CDR3 sequences, roughly 13% found once. The material sequenced was whole blood. The origin of the receptors is an adult who was a healthcare worker with PCR-confirmed SARS-CoV-2 infection or an uninfected control (not recorded which).

This clonotype was found a few times. V gene TRBV30 combines with J gene TRBJ1-3; D gene ambiguous. V was shortened by 2 bases and J by 0 bases, with 5 bases between the two germline ends. This CDR3 has 13 amino acids. Germline CDR1 is GTSNPN and CDR2 is SVGIG (reference sequence). CDR3 residues: CAWSISSGNTIYF. The CDR3 coding sequence is TGTGCCTGGAGTATCAGCTCTGGAAACACCATATATTTT.

V gene TRBV7-2 combines with J gene TRBJ2-3, with 10 nucleotides matching TRBD1. Germline V gene data show CDR1 as SGHTA and CDR2 as FQGNSA. The J segment lost 4 bases and the V segment lost 6 bases, leaving 7 bases of the junction unmatched. This CDR3 has 15 residues. The CDR3 loop reads CASRPTGGSADTQYF. DNA of the CDR3: TGTGCCAGCAGGCCGACAGGGGGCTCGGCAGATACGCAGTATTTT.

This sequence joins TRBV12-3 or TRBV12-4 and TRBJ2-1; tentatively, D is TRBD2 (7 bases). Trimming took off 7 bases at V and 7 bases at J, with 17 bases between the two ends. This CDR3 is 14 amino acids long. CDR3 loop: CASTLGGRVNEQFF. The DNA for the CDR3 is TGTGCCAGCACTCTCGGGGGGCGGGTTAATGAGCAGTTCTTC.

This clonotype was found many times. This chain connects TRBV5-1 to TRBJ1-2, with a possible D match to TRBD1 (6 bases). The germline CDR1 and CDR2 sequences are SGHRS and YFSETQ. Trimming cost V 4 bases and J 1 base, with 8 bases left between them. The CDR3 has 13 amino acids. CDR3 coding DNA: TGCGCCAGCAGCCCGGACAGTAACTATGGCTACACCTTC. Protein product: CASSPDSNYGYTF.

This clonotype came up many times. The CDR3 bases are TGTGCCAGCAGTGAACCTCGACAGGCCATCCTTACCTCCCCTGCCTACGAGCAGTACTTC. It translates to CASSEPRQAILTSPAYEQYF. This rearrangement joins TRBV2 to TRBJ2-7; TRBD1 might be the D (6 bases). Between the trimmed V and J ends, which lost 2 bases and 2 bases, there was a span of 28 bases. Germline V gives CDR1 SNHLY, CDR2 FYNNEI. The CDR3 has 20 residues. The whole variable domain, remainder taken from reference TRBV2 and TRBJ2-7, is EPEVTQTPSHQVTQMGQEVILRCVPISNHLYFYWYRQILGQKVEFLVSFYNNEISEKSEIFDDQFSVERPDGSNFTLKIRSTKLEDSAMYFCASSEPRQAILTSPAYEQYFGPGTRLTVT.

In its sample, this clonotype was seen many times. This rearrangement joins TRBV29-1 to TRBJ1-2; D remains unclear. V dropped 6 bases and J dropped 3 bases, with 11 bases sitting between them. The germline V gene encodes CDR1 SQVTM and CDR2 ANQGSEA. The CDR3 sequence is 12 residues long. In DNA form, the CDR3 reads TGCAGCGTCCGCTCGAGGGACTATGGCTACACCTTC. This gives the protein CSVRSRDYGYTF.

This clonotype was detected a few times. V and J are TRBV6-4 and TRBJ2-1; 9 bases align to TRBD2. The CDR3 has 15 amino acids. From germline, CDR1 is MRHNA and CDR2 SNTAGT. The ends lost 3 bases at V and 7 bases at J; junction bases unmatched: 7. Here the CDR3 DNA reads TGTGCCAGCAGTGAGGTTAGCGGGGGTCTTAATGAGCAGTTCTTC. It translates to CASSEVSGGLNEQFF.

This clonotype was counted many times. This chain joins TRBV7-3 and TRBJ1-3, with 11 bases fitting TRBD1. There are 18 residues in the CDR3. Looked up from germline, CDR1 is SGHTA and CDR2 is FQGTGA. The V gene end was trimmed by 1 base and the J gene end by 6 bases; junction bases not matched to a gene: 11. The CDR3 loop is CASSLIPDRGLRENTIYF. The CDR3, as DNA: TGTGCCAGCAGCTTAATCCCGGACAGGGGGCTTCGTGAAAACACCATATATTTT.

V gene TRBV29-1 combines with J gene TRBJ2-7, with 8 bases identical to TRBD1. V shed 2 bases and J 2 bases; nucleotides not matched to a gene: 11. Looked up from germline, CDR1 is SQVTM and CDR2 is ANQGSEA. This CDR3 has 16 amino acids. CDR3 sequence: CSVESRLAGGAYEQYF. The CDR3 region has the DNA TGCAGCGTTGAATCCCGCCTTGCAGGGGGCGCCTACGAGCAGTACTTC.

This clonotype was observed a few times. The chain employs TRBV3-1 and TRBJ2-3, with 9 bases that match TRBD2. The CDR3 sequence is 13 residues long. Germline V gene lookup returns CDR1 LGHDT and CDR2 YNNKEL (reference sequence). Germline trimming cut 7 bases from V and 8 bases from J; bases unmatched to any gene: 7. DNA of the CDR3: TGTGCCAGCATGGGCGGGGGGGCGCGTACGCAGTATTTT. It codes for CASMGGGARTQYF.

This clonotype was found many times. The chain combines TRBV10-3 with TRBJ2-3; the D gene is possibly TRBD1 (5 bases). Trimming removed 6 bases at V and 5 bases at J, with 9 bases between. This CDR3 has 12 residues. Germline V gives CDR1 ENHRY, CDR2 SYGVKD. CDR3 in DNA: TGTGCCATCAGGGGGCCTGGAGATACGCAGTATTTT. It translates to CAIRGPGDTQYF.

This clonotype has ten or more counts. The J gene is TRBJ2-5, the V gene TRBV5-1; tentative D call: TRBD2 (5 bases). The V end lost 0 bases, the J end lost 1 base, and 10 bases lay between the germline ends. Germline CDR1 is SGHRS and CDR2 is YFSETQ. The CDR3 has 15 residues. The CDR3 coding sequence is TGCGCCAGCAGCTTGGCCAGGAGGAGCCAAGAGACCCAGTACTTC. Protein: CASSLARRSQETQYF.

The chain uses TRBV7-3 and TRBJ2-1, with TRBD2 identical over 7 bases. Germline lookup yields CDR1 SGHTA and CDR2 FQGTGA. This CDR3 is 18 amino acids long. J was trimmed by 1 base and V by 2 bases; bases with no gene match: 11. Written as DNA, the CDR3 is TGTGCCAGCAGCTTACTCCCGGGACTAAGGATATCCTACAATGAGCAGTTCTTC. Residues: CASSLLPGLRISYNEQFF.

This clonotype was recorded a few times. The genes are TRBV25-1 and TRBJ2-7, with D perhaps TRBD1 (6 bases). CDR1 and CDR2 from the germline V gene are MGHDK and SYGVNS. V lost 3 bases, J lost 6 bases, and 12 bases lay in between. This CDR3 is built from 13 residues. CDR3 region: CASSEGARTEQYF. The CDR3 DNA reads as TGTGCCAGCAGTGAGGGGGCGCGTACCGAGCAGTACTTC.

This clonotype was seen ten or more times. The chain links TRBV11-3 to TRBJ2-7; 8 bases align to TRBD1. V shed 5 bases, J shed 5 bases, and the junction held 5 bases outside the gene matches. Per the germline V gene, CDR1 is SGHNT and CDR2 is YENEEA. The CDR3 has 13 amino acids. This chain's CDR3 is CASSPDRADEQYF. The CDR3 nucleotides are TGTGCCAGCAGCCCGGACAGGGCCGACGAGCAGTACTTC.

This clonotype turned up a few times. J is TRBJ2-1 and V is TRBV12-5; TRBD2 matches 12 bases. Germline CDR1 LGHNT, CDR2 FRNRAP. The CDR3 has 16 residues. V trimming: 0 bases; J trimming: 11 bases; junction bases outside the gene matches: 8. In DNA form, the CDR3 reads TGTGCTAGTGGTTTGGTACTTGGTACTAGCGGGAGGAAGCAGTTCTTC. Translating it yields CASGLVLGTSGRKQFF.

This sequence joins TRBV6-5 and TRBJ1-1, with D perhaps matching TRBD1 (6 bases). V shed 1 base and J shed 3 bases, with 12 bases lying between them. From germline, CDR1 is MNHEY and CDR2 SVGAGI. The CDR3 sequence is 15 residues long. The CDR3 coding sequence is TGTGCCAGCAGTTACTTGTCGGGGGGCTACACTGAAGCTTTCTTT. This gives the protein CASSYLSGGYTEAFF.

The CDR3 reads CASSRDRRYEQYF. The CDR3 region has the DNA TGTGCCAGCTCAAGGGACAGGCGGTACGAGCAGTACTTC. The rearrangement uses TRBV18 and TRBJ2-7; 8 bases are shared with TRBD1. The V segment lost 5 bases and the J segment 4 bases; nucleotides outside the gene matches: 4. Looked up from germline, CDR1 is KGHSH and CDR2 is LQKENI. The CDR3 runs 13 residues. The variable domain in full, completed from reference TRBV18 and TRBJ2-7, reads NAGVMQNPRHLVRRRGQEARLRCSPMKGHSHVYWYRQLPEEGLKFMVYLQKENIIDESGMPKERFSAEFPKEGPSILRIQQVVRGDSAAYFCASSRDRRYEQYFGPGTRLTVT.

There are a few counts of this clonotype. V is TRBV14 and J is TRBJ2-7, with 8 bases aligning to TRBD1. The CDR3 sequence is 14 residues long. The ends lost 4 bases at V and 3 bases at J; junction bases unmatched: 5. CDR1 is SGHDN and CDR2 is FVKESK in the germline V gene. As DNA, the CDR3 is TGTGCCAGCAGCCGCCTTGGACAGGGCTACGAGCAGTACTTC. Protein product: CASSRLGQGYEQYF. Complete variable domain (other parts from reference TRBV14 and TRBJ2-7): EAGVTQFPSHSVIEKGQTVTLRCDPISGHDNLYWYRRVMGKEIKFLLHFVKESKQDESGMPNNRFLAERTGGTYSTLKVQPAELEDSGVYFCASSRLGQGYEQYFGPGTRLTVT.

This clonotype showed up just a few times. The V gene is TRBV14, the J gene TRBJ2-2, with D tentatively TRBD1 (6 bases). CDR3 length: 17 residues. Germline assignment: CDR1 SGHDN and CDR2 FVKESK. V dropped 4 bases and J dropped 0 bases, with 15 bases sitting between them. The CDR3 DNA sequence: TGTGCCAGCAGCCCGAGGGTAACAGGGTCGAACACCGGGGAGCTGTTTTTT. Translating gives CASSPRVTGSNTGELFF.

Many counts were recorded for this clonotype. The genes are TRBV2 and TRBJ1-2; tentatively, D is TRBD1 (5 bases). The V gene lost 4 bases and the J gene lost 4 bases, with 13 bases spanning the gap. The CDR3 sequence is 14 residues long. Germline V gives CDR1 SNHLY, CDR2 FYNNEI. The CDR3 nucleotides are TGTGCCAGCAGTGGGTTACAGGAAAGCTATGGCTACACCTTC. This encodes CASSGLQESYGYTF. Looking up the rest from reference TRBV2 and TRBJ1-2 gives the full variable domain: EPEVTQTPSHQVTQMGQEVILRCVPISNHLYFYWYRQILGQKVEFLVSFYNNEISEKSEIFDDQFSVERPDGSNFTLKIRSTKLEDSAMYFCASSGLQESYGYTFGSGTRLTVV.

This clonotype turned up a few times. The chain recombines TRBV5-1 with TRBJ2-5; 9 nucleotides line up with TRBD2. The V segment lost 4 bases and the J segment 1 base; nucleotides outside the gene matches: 2. The CDR3 has 14 amino acids. From germline, CDR1 is SGHRS and CDR2 YFSETQ. CDR3 in amino acids: CASSLGLAQETQYF. The CDR3 DNA is TGCGCCAGCAGCCTGGGACTAGCCCAAGAGACCCAGTACTTC.

The V call is TRBV18, the J call TRBJ2-1; D unresolved. The CDR3 has 15 amino acids. Germline V gene lookup returns CDR1 KGHSH and CDR2 LQKENI. Trimming took off 2 bases at V and 7 bases at J, with 15 bases between the two ends. CDR3 sequence (DNA): TGTGCCAGCTCACCATCTATGGGGTTCGATAATGAGCAGTTCTTC. The encoded protein is CASSPSMGFDNEQFF.

Ten or more counts support this clonotype. The V gene is TRBV3-1, the J gene TRBJ1-1; the match to TRBD1 covers 8 bases. CDR1 LGHDT and CDR2 YNNKEL come from the germline V gene (reference sequence). Trimming took 1 base from V and 11 from J; bases not matched to a gene: 9. The CDR3 has 14 amino acids. DNA of the CDR3: TGTGCCAGCAGCCAAGGGACAGGGTTTTCGAAGGCTTTCTTT. Translated, it gives CASSQGTGFSKAFF.

This clonotype was detected ten times or more. This chain links TRBV5-1 with TRBJ1-3; no firm D call. The CDR3 runs 15 residues. The V gene lost 4 bases and the J gene lost 2 bases, with 13 bases spanning the gap. Germline loops: CDR1 SGHRS, CDR2 YFSETQ. CDR3 residues: CASSSQGIPGNTIYF. The DNA of the CDR3 is TGCGCCAGCAGCAGCCAAGGAATCCCTGGAAACACCATATATTTT.

J is TRBJ2-2 and V is TRBV5-1; D perhaps matches TRBD2 (6 bases). From germline, CDR1 is SGHRS and CDR2 YFSETQ. This CDR3 spans 15 amino acids. Trimming shortened V by 0 bases and J by 3 bases, and 9 bases separated the two germline ends. CDR3 bases: TGCGCCAGCAGCTTGGTAGGGGAGGACACCGGGGAGCTGTTTTTT. As protein: CASSLVGEDTGELFF.

This clonotype was observed a handful of times. The rearrangement joins TRBV29-1 to TRBJ2-2; 9 bases match TRBD1. V lost 6 bases, J lost 1 base, and 0 bases stayed unmatched. CDR1 is SQVTM, CDR2 ANQGSEA, per germline. The length of the CDR3 is 13 residues. The CDR3 DNA reads as TGCAGCGTGGACAGGGGGAACACCGGGGAGCTGTTTTTT. This sequence encodes CSVDRGNTGELFF.